The entry that follows covers one TCR beta chain sequence. The antigen is undetermined. Treatment denoted: some 20 received Ad26.COV2.S at low or high dose, single or two shots; 5 received placebo; per-sample allocation not given. Day 63 after the first injection of vaccine or placebo was the sampling time. The entry originates in a study of Ad26.COV2.S vaccination and SARS-CoV-2 variants. Overall study results and limits: Substantial breadth was reportedly displayed by spike-specific CD8+ and CD4+ T cell responses after vaccination.

The V gene lost 3 bases and the J gene lost 0 bases, with 9 bases spanning the gap. The CDR3 is 15 amino acids. Germline V lookup: CDR1 SNHLY, CDR2 FYNNEI. Data came from immunoSEQ multiplex PCR; TCRdb stores just in-frame clones and leaves some out. The table has around 310,000 clones, about nine tenths seen once. This specimen was peripheral blood, taken in a trial of Ad26.COV2.S vaccine versus placebo. The receptor was isolated from a person between 18 and 65 years old who received the Ad26.COV2.S COVID-19 vaccine or a placebo. The chain has TRBV2 and TRBJ1-3; D gene ambiguous. The CDR3 loop reads CASSDWGFSGNTIYF. Written as DNA, the CDR3 is TGTGCCAGCAGTGATTGGGGATTCTCTGGAAACACCATATATTTT. The whole variable domain, remainder taken from reference TRBV2 and TRBJ1-3, is EPEVTQTPSHQVTQMGQEVILRCVPISNHLYFYWYRQILGQKVEFLVSFYNNEISEKSEIFDDQFSVERPDGSNFTLKIRSTKLEDSAMYFCASSDWGFSGNTIYFGEGSWLTVV.